A selection of T cell receptor beta chains follows, all from one sample in a study of chemoradiotherapy in HPV16-positive cancers. Assay used: immunoSEQ multiplex PCR; TCRdb lists only in-frame clones, some missing. The data contain over 2,500 clones, approximately 77% of them singletons. Sample acquisition took place from a patient who underwent chemoradiotherapy. The receptors originated from a human donor with HPV-associated anogenital cancer. Both conserved end residues are part of each CDR3. Expanded clones get a size class; other rows say once, few or many, or leave the size out.

v_gene,j_gene,abundance,len,CDR3aa
TRBV28,TRBJ2-1,-,15,CASSRLAGHDNEQFF
TRBV19,TRBJ2-7,-,14,CASRGAGLSWEQYF
TRBV7-2,TRBJ2-1,-,15,CASGFRIGLADEQFF
TRBV19,TRBJ2-7,-,14,CASSMTWATKEQYF
TRBV19,TRBJ1-1,-,15,CASSGGNLMNTEAFF
TRBV20-1,TRBJ2-3,-,11,CSAHKADTQYF
TRBV9,-,-,16,CASSGLIAASSYEQYF
TRBV18,TRBJ2-3,-,14,CASSPMTGEGTQYF
TRBV6-1,TRBJ2-7,-,15,CASSNGVRGDDEQYF
TRBV5-4,TRBJ1-4,-,15,CASSSLGATNEKLFF
TRBV15,TRBJ1-2,-,14,CATSRDYTGNLYTF
TRBV7-2,TRBJ1-1,few,14,CASSSQGVRTEAFF
TRBV7-7,TRBJ2-1,-,13,CASSSTTLSEQFF
TRBV7-3,TRBJ1-1,-,14,CASSSGLPNTEAFF
TRBV6-1,TRBJ2-2,-,14,CASLGRGFTGELFF
TRBV19,TRBJ2-2,-,16,CASSSRRGVDTGELFF
TRBV5-6,TRBJ2-2,once,15,CASSLGGTNTGELFF
TRBV11-3,TRBJ1-1,few,16,CASSLRKRTQNTEAFF